This T cell receptor (beta chain) comes out of a study of brain T cells in children with intractable seizures. Whole-study results and caveats: HCMV serostatus was not known, and viral specificity came from CDR3 similarity only.

Worth noting for this clone: The antigen remains unidentified.

Sequenced by immunoSEQ multiplex PCR; TCRdb stores in-frame clones only, minus some. This sample yields 110,000 or so clones, of which roughly 94% are seen a single time; roughly 4% belongs to the top ten. This CDR3 spans 16 amino acids. CDR1 LGHNA and CDR2 YNFKEQ come from the germline V gene. V shed 0 bases, J shed 2 bases, and the junction held 2 bases outside the gene matches. The V and J genes are TRBV4-2 and TRBJ2-7; TRBD2 agrees at 12 bases. This receptor was obtained from a boy younger than two with hemimegalencephaly and intractable seizures. Sequencing used peripheral blood, obtained at surgery. CDR3 sequence: CASSQEASGRAYEQYF. CDR3 bases: TGTGCCAGCAGCCAAGAGGCTAGCGGGAGGGCCTACGAGCAGTACTTC.